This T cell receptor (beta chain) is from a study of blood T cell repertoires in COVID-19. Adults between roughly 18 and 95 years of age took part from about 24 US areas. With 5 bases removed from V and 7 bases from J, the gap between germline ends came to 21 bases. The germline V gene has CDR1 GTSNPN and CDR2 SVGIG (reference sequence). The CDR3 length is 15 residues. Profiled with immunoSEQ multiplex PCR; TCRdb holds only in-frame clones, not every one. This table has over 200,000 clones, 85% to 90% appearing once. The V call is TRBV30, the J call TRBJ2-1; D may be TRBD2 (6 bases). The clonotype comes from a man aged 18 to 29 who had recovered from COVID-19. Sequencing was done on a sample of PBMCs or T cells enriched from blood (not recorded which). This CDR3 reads CAWGRPRRSGNEQFF. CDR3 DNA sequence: TGTGCCTGGGGGAGGCCCCGCCGTAGTGGGAATGAGCAGTTCTTC.